The text below deals with one T cell receptor (beta chain). Antigen: not known. The junction had 13 bases not matched to a gene; V was cut back by 0 bases and J by 6 bases. The CDR3 runs to 17 residues. Germline CDR1 reads SGHDN; CDR2 reads FVKESK. Researchers ran the PCR with 60 Vbeta and 13 Jbeta primers. Original data processing: The authors later counted 70 million to 85 million unique TCR beta chains, about 11 million of them shared. The table came from immunoSEQ multiplex PCR; TCRdb's copy has only in-frame clones and leaves some out. The D gene and trimming were derived from the DNA, and the V and J assignments and clone size from that table. The repertoire holds 70,000 to 80,000 clones, 82% seen once, with 1.5% to 2% in the top ten. The data stem from a study of cytomegalovirus exposure and HLA in healthy donors. Study findings and constraints: With high specificity and sensitivity, the classifier reportedly diagnosed cytomegalovirus status.

Sequenced input: PBMCs. The chain joins TRBV14 to TRBJ2-7; 8 bases line up with TRBD2. This TCR was recovered from a man between 18 and 29 years old in good health and CMV-seronegative. The CDR3 reads CASSQERVAGGPLEQYF. In nucleotides, the CDR3 is TGTGCCAGCAGCCAAGAAAGGGTGGCGGGGGGCCCTCTCGAGCAGTACTTC. Complete variable domain (other parts from reference TRBV14 and TRBJ2-7): EAGVTQFPSHSVIEKGQTVTLRCDPISGHDNLYWYRRVMGKEIKFLLHFVKESKQDESGMPNNRFLAERTGGTYSTLKVQPAELEDSGVYFCASSQERVAGGPLEQYFGPGTRLTVT.